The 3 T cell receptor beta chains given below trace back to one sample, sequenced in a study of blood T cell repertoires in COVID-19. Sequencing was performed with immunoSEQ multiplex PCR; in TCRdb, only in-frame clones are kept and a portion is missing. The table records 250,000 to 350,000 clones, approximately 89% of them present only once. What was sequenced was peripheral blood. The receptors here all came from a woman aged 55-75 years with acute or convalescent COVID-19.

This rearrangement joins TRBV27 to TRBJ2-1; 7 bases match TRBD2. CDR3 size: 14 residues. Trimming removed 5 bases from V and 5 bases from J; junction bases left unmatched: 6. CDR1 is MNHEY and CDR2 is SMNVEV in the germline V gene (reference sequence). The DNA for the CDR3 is TGTGCCAGCAGTCCATACGGGACTAACAATGAGCAGTTCTTC. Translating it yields CASSPYGTNNEQFF.

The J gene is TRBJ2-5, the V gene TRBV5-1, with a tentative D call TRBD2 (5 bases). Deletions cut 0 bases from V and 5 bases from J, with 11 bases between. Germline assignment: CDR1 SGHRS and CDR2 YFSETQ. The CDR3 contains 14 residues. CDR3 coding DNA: TGCGCCAGCAGCTTGGGTGCCTGGGAGGAGACCCAGTACTTC. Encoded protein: CASSLGAWEETQYF. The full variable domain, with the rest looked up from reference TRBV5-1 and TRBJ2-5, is KAGVTQTPRYLIKTRGQQVTLSCSPISGHRSVSWYQQTPGQGLQFLFEYFSETQRNKGNFPGRFSGRQFSNSRSEMNVSTLELGDSALYLCASSLGAWEETQYFGPGTRLLVL.

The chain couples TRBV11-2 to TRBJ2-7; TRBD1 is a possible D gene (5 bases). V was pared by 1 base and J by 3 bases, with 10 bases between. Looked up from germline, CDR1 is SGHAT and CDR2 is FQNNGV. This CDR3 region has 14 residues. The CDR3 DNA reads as TGTGCCAGCAGCTTAGCGGCAGGGATCTACGAGCAGTACTTC. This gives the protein CASSLAAGIYEQYF.